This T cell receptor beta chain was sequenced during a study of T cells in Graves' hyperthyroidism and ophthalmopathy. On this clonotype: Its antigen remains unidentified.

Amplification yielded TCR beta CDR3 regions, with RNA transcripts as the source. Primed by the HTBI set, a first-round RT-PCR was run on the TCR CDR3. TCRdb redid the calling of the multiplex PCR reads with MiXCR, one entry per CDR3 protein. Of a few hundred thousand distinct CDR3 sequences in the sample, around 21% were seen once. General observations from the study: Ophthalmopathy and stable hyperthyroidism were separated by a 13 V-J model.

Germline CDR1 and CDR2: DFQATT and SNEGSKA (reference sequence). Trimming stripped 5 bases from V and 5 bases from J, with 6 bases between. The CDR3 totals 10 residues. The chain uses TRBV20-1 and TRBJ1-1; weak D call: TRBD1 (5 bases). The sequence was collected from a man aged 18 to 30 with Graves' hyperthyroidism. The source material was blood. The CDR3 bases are TGCAGTGCTGGGGGGACTGAAGCTTTCTTT. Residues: CSAGGTEAFF.